Presented here are 26 T cell receptor beta chains from one specimen sequenced in a study of T cells in Graves' hyperthyroidism and ophthalmopathy. RNA transcripts yielded amplified TCR beta CDR3 regions. Primed by the HTBI set, a first-round RT-PCR was run on the TCR CDR3. Via MiXCR, TCRdb re-called the multiplex PCR reads, giving one row per CDR3 protein. Of around 270,000 distinct CDR3 sequences listed, roughly 20% are singletons. The sample was blood. These receptors were obtained from a man aged 45-65 years with Graves' ophthalmopathy.

This clonotype was recorded a few times. The CDR3 region is CASSPVAGGAVEQFF. The CDR3 DNA reads as TGTGCCAGCAGCCCAGTAGCGGGAGGTGCGGTTGAGCAGTTCTTC. The chain combines TRBV3-1 with TRBJ2-1; 10 bases fit TRBD2. CDR1 and CDR2 from the germline V gene are LGHDT and YNNKEL (reference sequence). Trimming removed 4 bases from V and 9 bases from J; junction bases left unmatched: 9. The CDR3 spans 15 residues.

The chain recombines TRBV6-1 with TRBJ1-2; 8 positions agree with TRBD1. Looked up from germline, CDR1 is MNHNS and CDR2 is SASEGT. V gave up 6 bases and J gave up 5 bases; unmatched junction bases: 8. The CDR3 covers 14 residues. This CDR3 reads CASRATRGLYGYTF. Here the CDR3 DNA reads TGTGCCAGCAGGGCAACCAGGGGGCTTTATGGCTACACCTTC.

The J gene is TRBJ2-2, the V gene TRBV19, with D hard to call. V was clipped by 3 bases and J by 4 bases, with 15 bases between them. CDR1 is LNHDA, CDR2 SQIVND, per germline (reference sequence). The CDR3 sequence is 16 residues long. Here the CDR3 reads CASSMQANVRTGELFF. CDR3 coding DNA: TGTGCCAGTAGTATGCAGGCGAATGTCCGCACCGGGGAGCTGTTTTTT.

This clonotype appeared many times. The chain joins TRBV6-1 to TRBJ2-7; the match to TRBD2 covers 12 bases. This CDR3 is 14 amino acids long. The germline V gene has CDR1 MNHNS and CDR2 SASEGT. V was clipped by 6 bases and J by 2 bases; unmatched bases: 2. The CDR3 loop is CASSASGRAYEQYF. DNA for the CDR3: TGTGCCAGCAGCGCTAGCGGGAGGGCCTACGAGCAGTACTTC.

This clonotype showed up just once. This may come from a read error, since a much larger clone is one base off. This chain connects TRBV18 to TRBJ2-7; unclear D gene. In germline, CDR1 is KGHSH, CDR2 LQKENI. This CDR3 region has 14 residues. The chain's CDR3 is CASPPVDTSYEQYF. CDR3 DNA: TGTGCCAGCCCACCCGTAGATACCTCCTACGAGCAGTACTTC. The full variable domain, in which reference TRBV18 and TRBJ2-7 provide the parts outside the CDR3, is NAGVMQNPRHLVRRRGQEARLRCSPMKGHSHVYWYRQLPEEGLKFMVYLQKENIIDESGMPKERFSAEFPKEGPSILRIQQVVRGDSAAYFCASPPVDTSYEQYFGPGTRLTVT.

A few counts support this clonotype. V gene TRBV30 combines with J gene TRBJ2-2; 7 nucleotides line up with TRBD2. Germline loops: CDR1 GTSNPN, CDR2 SVGIG (reference sequence). V shed 3 bases, J shed 4 bases, and the junction held 14 bases outside the gene matches. The CDR3 has 17 amino acids. The CDR3, as DNA: TGTGCCTGGAGCGTTGGGGCAGGGAGGGCCCGCACCGGGGAGCTGTTTTTT. This codes for CAWSVGAGRARTGELFF.

This clonotype was counted only a few times. V and J are TRBV7-3 and TRBJ2-3; 7 nucleotides agree with TRBD2. The germline gives CDR1 SGHTA, CDR2 FQGTGA. The CDR3 length is 15 residues. The ends lost 4 bases at V and 0 bases at J; junction bases unmatched: 4. In DNA form, the CDR3 reads TGTGCCAGCAGCTCGCTAGCGGCTAGCACAGATACGCAGTATTTT. It yields the protein CASSSLAASTDTQYF.

This clonotype was counted ten times or more. The chain couples TRBV5-1 to TRBJ2-7; 9 bases agree with TRBD1. In germline, CDR1 is SGHRS, CDR2 YFSETQ. Trimming removed 2 bases from V and 4 bases from J; junction bases left unmatched: 4. The CDR3 covers 14 residues. CDR3 DNA: TGCGCCAGCAGCTTTACAGGGGGCATATACGAGCAGTACTTC. Translating gives CASSFTGGIYEQYF.

The table lists this clonotype with a few counts. The chain recombines TRBV15 with TRBJ2-3, with D perhaps matching TRBD2 (7 bases). Trimming stripped 1 base from V and 4 bases from J, with 12 bases between. Germline-derived CDR1 and CDR2 are LNHNV and YYDKDF (reference sequence). The CDR3 is made up of 15 amino acids. The CDR3 coding sequence is TGTGCCACCAGCAGAGGGGGGGGGCGCGCAGATACGCAGTATTTT. It yields the protein CATSRGGGRADTQYF.

The chain carries TRBV7-8 and TRBJ1-1; the D is unclear. The V end lost 3 bases, the J end lost 6 bases, and 8 bases lay between the germline ends. Germline V lookup: CDR1 SGHVS, CDR2 FQNEAQ. This CDR3 contains 12 residues. CDR3 nucleotide sequence: TGTGCCAGCAGCTTGACGGGCGCTGAAGCTTTCTTT. Translation: CASSLTGAEAFF. Drawing the rest from reference TRBV7-8 and TRBJ1-1, the complete variable domain is GAGVSQSPRYKVAKRGQDVALRCDPISGHVSLFWYQQALGQGPEFLTYFQNEAQLDKSGLPSDRFFAERPEGSVSTLKIQRTQQEDSAVYLCASSLTGAEAFFGQGTRLTVV.

In its sample, this clonotype was seen a few times. The chain recombines TRBV15 with TRBJ1-3; D unresolved. Germline V CDR1 and CDR2: LNHNV, YYDKDF (reference sequence). Trimming took off 0 bases at V and 0 bases at J, with 12 bases between the two ends. The CDR3 totals 17 residues. CDR3 amino acids: CATSRDLRATSGNTIYF. As DNA, the CDR3 is TGTGCCACCAGCAGAGATTTACGGGCAACCTCTGGAAACACCATATATTTT.

There are a few counts of this clonotype. The chain joins TRBV24-1 to TRBJ2-3, with D possibly being TRBD2 (6 bases). V was clipped by 4 bases and J by 2 bases, with 12 bases between them. This CDR3 has 15 amino acids. CDR1 KGHDR and CDR2 SFDVKD come from the germline V gene. The CDR3 nucleotides read TGTGCCACCAGTGAACTCGGGAGTACCACAGATACGCAGTATTTT. As protein: CATSELGSTTDTQYF.

This clonotype occurred many times. This sequence joins TRBV11-3 and TRBJ1-1, with unresolved D. This CDR3 spans 14 amino acids. V was clipped by 5 bases and J by 5 bases, with 15 bases between them. Germline CDR1 reads SGHNT; CDR2 reads YENEEA. CDR3 nucleotide sequence: TGTGCCAGCAGCCCCACCGAATCCGGAACTGAAGCTTTCTTT. Its protein product is CASSPTESGTEAFF.

The gene calls are TRBV2 and TRBJ2-1, with TRBD2 matching over 7 bases. Trimming cost V 6 bases and J 6 bases; bases outside gene matches: 5. CDR1 is SNHLY, CDR2 FYNNEI, per germline. The CDR3 has 13 residues. The CDR3 nucleotides are TGTGCCAGCAGCGCGGGAGTGCGCAATGAGCAGTTCTTC. Translating it yields CASSAGVRNEQFF.

The chain links TRBV28 to TRBJ1-1; D possibly corresponds to TRBD1 (5 bases). Trimming took 2 bases from V and 6 from J, leaving 10 bases between them. The CDR3 totals 13 residues. Germline V gives CDR1 MDHEN, CDR2 SYDVKM. For the CDR3, the DNA is TGTGCCAGCAGTTTACTCGGGGGACCTGAAGCTTTCTTT. This encodes CASSLLGGPEAFF.

The chain links TRBV2 to TRBJ2-7, with TRBD2 matching 9 bases. V dropped 4 bases and J dropped 3; count of bases not matched to a gene: 4. The germline gives CDR1 SNHLY, CDR2 FYNNEI. The CDR3 length is 14 residues. CDR3 sequence: CASSGTLAGYEQYF. The CDR3 DNA reads as TGTGCCAGCAGTGGTACACTAGCGGGCTACGAGCAGTACTTC.

V and J are TRBV7-9 and TRBJ2-1, with TRBD2 identical over 13 bases. Trimming took 3 bases from V and 7 from J; bases not matched to a gene: 6. Per germline, CDR1 SEHNR and CDR2 FQNEAQ (reference sequence). The CDR3 runs to 16 residues. CDR3 DNA: TGTGCCAGCAGCTTCCCGGGACTAGCGGGAAGAAATGAGCAGTTCTTC. It is translated as CASSFPGLAGRNEQFF.

The rearrangement links TRBV27 to TRBJ2-3, with 8 bases that match TRBD2. The CDR3 length is 12 residues. The germline V gene has CDR1 MNHEY and CDR2 SMNVEV (reference sequence). V was clipped by 5 bases and J by 13 bases; unmatched bases: 8. The CDR3 loop is CASSLDREGKYF. In nucleotides, the CDR3 is TGTGCCAGCAGTCTCGATCGGGAGGGGAAGTATTTT.

This clonotype came up a few times. At one end the junction does not follow the germline gene, possibly because of a read error. The V and J genes are TRBV7-7 and TRBJ2-7; D tentatively fits TRBD1 or TRBD2 (5 bases each). CDR1 and CDR2 from the germline V gene are SSHAT and FNYEAQ (reference sequence). The CDR3 has 17 residues. The CDR3 spells CASSSFGAGGWHYEQYF. As DNA, the CDR3 is TGTGCTAGCAGCTCCTTTGGGGCCGGCGGGTGGCACTACGAGCAGTACTTC. Complete variable domain (other parts from reference TRBV7-7 and TRBJ2-7): GAGVSQSPRYKVTKRGQDVTLRCDPISSHATLYWYQQALGQGPEFLTYFNYEAQPDKSGLPSDRFSAERPEGSISTLTIQRTEQRDSAMYRCASSSFGAGGWHYEQYFGPGTRLTVT.

This clonotype was observed at least ten times. This chain connects TRBV12-3 or TRBV12-4 to TRBJ2-5; D might be TRBD1 or TRBD2, each matching 5 bases. The length of the CDR3 is 11 residues. The V and J ends lost 5 bases and 11 bases respectively, with 12 bases between them. CDR3 sequence reads: CASSEGQKQYF. CDR3 coding DNA: TGTGCCAGCAGTGAGGGGCAAAAACAGTACTTC.

The sample holds a few counts of this clonotype. The chain uses TRBV20-1 and TRBJ2-5, with 8 bases lining up with TRBD2. The J segment lost 2 bases and the V segment lost 3 bases, leaving 8 bases of the junction unmatched. Germline loops: CDR1 DFQATT, CDR2 SNEGSKA (reference sequence). This CDR3 is 15 amino acids long. The chain's CDR3 is CSARYPLAAQETQYF. The CDR3 DNA is TGCAGTGCTAGGTACCCACTAGCGGCTCAAGAGACCCAGTACTTC.

Worth noting for this clonotype: The germline gene is not matched at one end of the junction; a read error may be the cause. The genes are TRBV28 and TRBJ2-7, with D perhaps matching TRBD2 (7 bases). Germline V lookup: CDR1 MDHEN, CDR2 SYDVKM. This CDR3 region has 16 residues. The CDR3 region is CATSRGGKVSSYGQYF. The DNA of the CDR3 is TGTGCCACCTCAAGGGGGGGGAAAGTGAGCTCCTACGGGCAGTACTTC.

Only a few counts were recorded for this clonotype. The chain recombines TRBV10-3 with TRBJ1-6; possible D gene TRBD1, 5 bases. The length of the CDR3 is 14 residues. The germline V and J ends were trimmed by 0 bases and 9 bases, with 9 bases remaining between them. Germline lookup yields CDR1 ENHRY and CDR2 SYGVKD. The CDR3 sequence: CAISESGGASPLHF. CDR3 DNA: TGTGCCATCAGTGAGTCAGGCGGGGCTTCACCCCTCCACTTT.

This clonotype was counted ten times or more. The CDR3 DNA sequence: TGTGCCAGCAGTTTATGGACAGGGCCCCAAGAGACCCAGTACTTC. This encodes CASSLWTGPQETQYF. V is TRBV28 and J is TRBJ2-5, with 7 bases that match TRBD1. J was trimmed by 1 base and V by 0 bases; bases with no gene match: 2. Germline values: CDR1 MDHEN, CDR2 SYDVKM. CDR3 length equals 15 residues. Drawing the rest from reference TRBV28 and TRBJ2-5, the complete variable domain is DVKVTQSSRYLVKRTGEKVFLECVQDMDHENMFWYRQDPGLGLRLIYFSYDVKMKEKGDIPEGYSVSREKKERFSLILESASTNQTSMYLCASSLWTGPQETQYFGPGTRLLVL.

This clonotype was observed a handful of times. This rearrangement joins TRBV5-1 to TRBJ1-1; 9 nucleotides line up with TRBD1. Germline CDR1 is SGHRS and CDR2 is YFSETQ. This CDR3 is built from 13 residues. V shed 7 bases, J shed 3 bases, and the junction held 4 bases outside the gene matches. CDR3: CASRQGVDTEAFF. The CDR3 nucleotides read TGCGCCAGCCGACAGGGGGTAGACACTGAAGCTTTCTTT.

This clonotype has at least ten counts. The chain is built from TRBV5-1 and TRBJ2-7; 9 nucleotides match TRBD1. Germline CDR1 SGHRS, CDR2 YFSETQ. The CDR3 has 15 amino acids. V trimming: 7 bases; J trimming: 3 bases; junction bases outside the gene matches: 11. CDR3 protein: CASLSEGQGNYEQYF. The CDR3 DNA is TGCGCCAGCTTATCCGAAGGACAGGGGAACTACGAGCAGTACTTC.